Following are 16 T cell receptor beta chains from one sample sequenced in a study of CD8 T cells in Susac syndrome. RNA totalling roughly 0.45 to 1 ug underwent reverse transcription with random hexamers. TCRdb re-called the immunoSEQ multiplex PCR reads with MiXCR, one entry per CDR3 protein. The sample has some 120,000 distinct CDR3 sequences, about 95% seen once; the top ten hold more than 0.095%. The sequencing sample was made of CD4+ T cells from PBMCs. The source of these receptors is a human donor in good health.

This clonotype appeared once. The chain is built from TRBV5-1 and TRBJ2-7; tentatively, D is TRBD1 (6 bases). The CDR3 sequence is 12 residues long. Germline loops: CDR1 SGHRS, CDR2 YFSETQ. Trimming left V 1 base short and J 5 bases short, with 7 bases between. For the CDR3, the DNA is TGCGCCAGCAGCTTGAAGGGGGACGAGCAGTACTTC. This encodes CASSLKGDEQYF. Full variable domain (outside the CDR3, taken from reference TRBV5-1 and TRBJ2-7): KAGVTQTPRYLIKTRGQQVTLSCSPISGHRSVSWYQQTPGQGLQFLFEYFSETQRNKGNFPGRFSGRQFSNSRSEMNVSTLELGDSALYLCASSLKGDEQYFGPGTRLTVT.

The chain combines TRBV6-6 with TRBJ2-7, with D uncertain. V gave up 0 bases and J gave up 6 bases, with 9 bases separating them. CDR3 length: 13 amino acids. Germline CDR1 MNHNY, CDR2 SVGAGI (reference sequence). CDR3 DNA sequence: TGTGCCAGCAGTTACTCGGAGCAAGGCGAGCAGTACTTC. It codes for CASSYSEQGEQYF.

The rearrangement uses TRBV18 and TRBJ1-1; possible D gene TRBD1, 6 bases. Germline V lookup: CDR1 KGHSH, CDR2 LQKENI. The CDR3 runs to 15 residues. V was trimmed by 1 base and J by 6 bases, leaving 15 bases between them. The CDR3 DNA is TGTGCCAGCTCACCACAGGATACAGGGCTCTCTGAAGCTTTCTTT. Protein sequence: CASSPQDTGLSEAFF. The full variable domain, in which reference TRBV18 and TRBJ1-1 provide the parts outside the CDR3, is NAGVMQNPRHLVRRRGQEARLRCSPMKGHSHVYWYRQLPEEGLKFMVYLQKENIIDESGMPKERFSAEFPKEGPSILRIQQVVRGDSAAYFCASSPQDTGLSEAFFGQGTRLTVV.

The chain employs TRBV27 and TRBJ2-1; 11 bases fit TRBD2. V lost 7 bases to trimming and J lost 4 bases; unmatched junction nucleotides: 6. This CDR3 region has 15 residues. Germline-derived CDR1 and CDR2 are MNHEY and SMNVEV (reference sequence). The CDR3 bases are TGTGCCAGCATCCATACTAGCGGGGGTTACAATGAGCAGTTCTTC. Translating it yields CASIHTSGGYNEQFF.

This chain uses TRBV30 with TRBJ1-4; D unclear. The CDR3 has 12 residues. Germline V gene lookup returns CDR1 GTSNPN and CDR2 SVGIG (reference sequence). The V gene lost 2 bases and the J gene lost 8 bases, with 9 bases spanning the gap. The chain's CDR3 is CAWSPRREKLFF. CDR3 DNA sequence: TGTGCCTGGAGTCCCAGGAGGGAAAAACTGTTTTTT.

This clonotype was recorded only once. The chain recombines TRBV29-1 with TRBJ1-2; 7 bases are a match to TRBD1. The CDR3 runs 13 residues. Germline V CDR1 and CDR2: SQVTM, ANQGSEA. J gave up 7 bases and V 7 bases, and 12 bases lay outside the gene matches. The CDR3: CSDDETGIAGYTF. CDR3 bases: TGCAGCGACGATGAGACAGGGATCGCTGGCTACACCTTC.

This chain uses TRBV6-5 with TRBJ2-6; a weak D match, TRBD1 (5 bases). The V and J ends lost 2 bases and 0 bases respectively, with 11 bases between them. The CDR3 extends over 17 amino acids. Germline V gene sequence: CDR1 MNHEY, CDR2 SVGAGI. CDR3 bases: TGTGCCAGCAGTTACGGACACACGAGCTCTGGGGCCAACGTCCTGACTTTC. It encodes CASSYGHTSSGANVLTF.

The chain joins TRBV7-9 to TRBJ1-1; D uncertain. The CDR3 is made up of 14 amino acids. Germline V gene sequence: CDR1 SEHNR, CDR2 FQNEAQ (reference sequence). Trimming took 1 base from V and 0 from J, leaving 6 bases between them. The CDR3 sequence: CASSLERLNTEAFF. The CDR3 DNA follows: TGTGCCAGCAGCTTAGAAAGGTTGAACACTGAAGCTTTCTTT.

V is TRBV24-1 and J is TRBJ1-2; 9 nucleotides match TRBD1. The CDR3 extends over 14 amino acids. Per the germline V gene, CDR1 is KGHDR and CDR2 is SFDVKD. The junction had 5 bases not matched to a gene; V was cut back by 3 bases and J by 7 bases. CDR3 nucleotide sequence: TGTGCCACCAGTGATCCCTACAGGGGGCCTGGCTACACCTTC. Translated, it gives CATSDPYRGPGYTF.

The V and J genes are TRBV29-1 and TRBJ2-5; weak D call: TRBD2 (6 bases). CDR3 length: 12 residues. Per the germline V gene, CDR1 is SQVTM and CDR2 is ANQGSEA. V was trimmed by 3 bases and J by 6 bases, leaving 11 bases between them. The CDR3 bases are TGCAGCGTTGAGCGGGGCGGTCAGACCCAGTACTTC. This translates into CSVERGGQTQYF.

In nucleotides, the CDR3 is TGTGCCAGCAGCACGGGACAGATAAATGGCTACACCTTC. It codes for CASSTGQINGYTF. The J gene is TRBJ1-2, the V gene TRBV5-4; TRBD1 aligns across 7 bases. The CDR3 is made up of 13 amino acids. CDR1 is SGHNT, CDR2 YYREEE, per germline (reference sequence). V shed 4 bases, J shed 6 bases, and the junction held 6 bases outside the gene matches. Based on the CDR3 plus reference TRBV5-4 and TRBJ1-2, the full variable domain is ETGVTQSPTHLIKTRGQQVTLRCSSQSGHNTVSWYQQALGQGPQFIFQYYREEENGRGNFPPRFSGLQFPNYSSELNVNALELDDSALYLCASSTGQINGYTFGSGTRLTVV.

The rearrangement links TRBV4-2 to TRBJ2-5; TRBD1 matches at 9 bases. V lost 2 bases, J lost 3 bases, and 4 bases stayed unmatched. Germline CDR1 LGHNA, CDR2 YNFKEQ. The CDR3 runs 15 residues. This CDR3 is CASSQRRDREETQYF. The CDR3, as DNA: TGTGCCAGCAGCCAAAGACGGGACAGGGAAGAGACCCAGTACTTC.

The chain links TRBV30 to TRBJ1-4; 7 bases match TRBD1. The V gene's germline CDR1 is GTSNPN and CDR2 SVGIG (reference sequence). The CDR3 is 14 residues long. Trimming at V came to 3 bases and at J to 4 bases, leaving 5 bases not matched to a gene. The CDR3 sequence is CAWRTGQFNEKLFF. As DNA, the CDR3 is TGTGCCTGGAGAACGGGACAGTTTAATGAAAAACTGTTTTTT. Looking up the rest from reference TRBV30 and TRBJ1-4 gives the full variable domain: SQTIHQWPATLVQPVGSPLSLECTVEGTSNPNLYWYRQAAGRGLQLLFYSVGIGQISSEVPQNLSASRPQDRQFILSSKKLLLSDSGFYLCAWRTGQFNEKLFFGSGTQLSVL.

This chain connects TRBV6-5 to TRBJ1-1; 8 bases fit TRBD1. The CDR3 runs to 15 residues. The germline V gene has CDR1 MNHEY and CDR2 SVGAGI. Trimming removed 6 bases from V and 1 base from J; junction bases left unmatched: 7. CDR3 sequence reads: CASSLDRVPNTEAFF. CDR3 DNA: TGTGCCAGCAGCCTGGACAGGGTCCCGAACACTGAAGCTTTCTTT.

The chain links TRBV5-1 to TRBJ2-7; possibly TRBD2 for D (5 bases). V was shortened by 0 bases and J by 0 bases, with 13 bases between the two germline ends. The CDR3 runs to 16 residues. Looked up from germline, CDR1 is SGHRS and CDR2 is YFSETQ. The CDR3 here is CASSLGAVSSSYEQYF. The DNA for the CDR3 is TGCGCCAGCAGCTTGGGAGCGGTCTCGAGCTCCTACGAGCAGTACTTC.

The genes are TRBV20-1 and TRBJ1-1; D not resolved. The CDR3 sequence is 11 residues long. Looked up from germline, CDR1 is DFQATT and CDR2 is SNEGSKA (reference sequence). Deletions cut 5 bases from V and 3 bases from J, with 7 bases between. For the CDR3, the DNA is TGCAGTGCTCAATATTACACTGAAGCTTTCTTT. This gives the protein CSAQYYTEAFF.